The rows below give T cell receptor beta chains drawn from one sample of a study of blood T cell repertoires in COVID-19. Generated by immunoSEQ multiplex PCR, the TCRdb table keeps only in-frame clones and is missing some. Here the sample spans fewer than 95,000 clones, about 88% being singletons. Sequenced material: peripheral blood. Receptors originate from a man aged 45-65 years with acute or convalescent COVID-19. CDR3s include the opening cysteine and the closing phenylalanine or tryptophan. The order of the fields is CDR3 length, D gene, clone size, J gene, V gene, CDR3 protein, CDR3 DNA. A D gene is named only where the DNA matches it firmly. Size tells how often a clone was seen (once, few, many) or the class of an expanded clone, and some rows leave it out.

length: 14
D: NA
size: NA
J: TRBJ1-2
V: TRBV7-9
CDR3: CASSTQTANYGYTF
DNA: TGTGCCAGCAGCACCCAAACGGCTAACTATGGCTACACCTTC

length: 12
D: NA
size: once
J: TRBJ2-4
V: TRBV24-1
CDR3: CATKDSLNIQYF
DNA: TGTGCCACCAAGGACAGTTTAAACATTCAGTACTTC

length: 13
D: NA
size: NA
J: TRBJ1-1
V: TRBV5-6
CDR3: CASSFGEGREAFF
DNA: TGTGCCAGCAGCTTTGGGGAGGGCAGGGAAGCTTTCTTT

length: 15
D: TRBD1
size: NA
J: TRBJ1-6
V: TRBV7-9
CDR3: CASSLVQGESSPLHF
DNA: TGTGCCAGCAGCTTAGTACAGGGGGAGTCTTCACCCCTCCACTTT

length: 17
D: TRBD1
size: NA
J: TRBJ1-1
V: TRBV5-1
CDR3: CASSLVPQGATNTEAFF
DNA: TGCGCCAGCAGCTTGGTCCCGCAGGGGGCCACGAACACTGAAGCTTTCTTT

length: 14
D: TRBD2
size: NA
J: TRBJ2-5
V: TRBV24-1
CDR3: CATRKRGGRKTQYF
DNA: TGTGCCACCCGTAAGCGGGGGGGCCGAAAGACCCAGTACTTC

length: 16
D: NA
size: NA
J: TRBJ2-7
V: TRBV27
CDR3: CASSLSLSQAAYEQYF
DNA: TGTGCCAGCAGTTTATCACTGAGTCAGGCTGCCTACGAGCAGTACTTC

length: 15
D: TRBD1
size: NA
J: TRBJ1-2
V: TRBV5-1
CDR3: CASSLSQGAFYGYTF
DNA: TGCGCCAGCAGCTTAAGTCAGGGGGCGTTTTATGGCTACACCTTC

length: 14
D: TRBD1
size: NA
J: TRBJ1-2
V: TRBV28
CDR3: CASSPGQTNYGYTF
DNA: TGTGCCAGCAGTCCGGGACAGACAAACTATGGCTACACCTTC

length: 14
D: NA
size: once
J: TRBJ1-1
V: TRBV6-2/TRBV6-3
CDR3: CASSSDQGVTEAFF
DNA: TGTGCCAGCAGTTCCGACCAGGGCGTCACTGAAGCTTTCTTT

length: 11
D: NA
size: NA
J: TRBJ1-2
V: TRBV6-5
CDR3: CASITNYGYTF
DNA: TGTGCCAGCATAACTAACTATGGCTACACCTTC

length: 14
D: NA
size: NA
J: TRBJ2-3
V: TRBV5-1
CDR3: CASSGNRVSDTQYF
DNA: TGCGCCAGCAGCGGAAACAGGGTCTCAGATACGCAGTATTTT

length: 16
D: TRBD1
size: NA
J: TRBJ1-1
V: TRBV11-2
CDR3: CASSIRQGGRGTEAFF
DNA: TGTGCCAGCAGCATCCGACAGGGGGGTAGGGGAACTGAAGCTTTCTTT

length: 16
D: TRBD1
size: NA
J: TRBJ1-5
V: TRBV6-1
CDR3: CASSGPGTGTNQPQHF
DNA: TGTGCCAGCAGTGGTCCCGGGACAGGGACCAATCAGCCCCAGCATTTT

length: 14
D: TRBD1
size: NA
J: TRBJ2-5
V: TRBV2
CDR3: CASRDHRGKETQYF
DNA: TGTGCCAGCAGAGACCACAGGGGCAAGGAGACCCAGTACTTC

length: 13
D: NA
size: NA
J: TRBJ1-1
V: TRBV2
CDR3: CASTPDMNTEAFF
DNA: TGTGCCAGCACACCCGACATGAACACTGAAGCTTTCTTT

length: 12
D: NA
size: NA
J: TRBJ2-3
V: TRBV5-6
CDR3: CASSRDTDTQYF
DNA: TGTGCCAGCAGCCGGGACACAGATACGCAGTATTTT

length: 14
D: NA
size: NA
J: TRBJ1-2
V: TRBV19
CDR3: CASSMGQGLGGYTF
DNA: TGTGCCAGTAGTATGGGTCAGGGCCTGGGCGGCTACACCTTC

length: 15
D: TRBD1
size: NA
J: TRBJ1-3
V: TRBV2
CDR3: CASSRDRVSGNTIYF
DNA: TGTGCCAGCAGCCGGGACAGGGTGTCTGGAAACACCATATATTTT

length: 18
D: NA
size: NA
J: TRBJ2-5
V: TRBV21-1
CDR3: CASSKTGQRGGLGETQYF
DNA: TGTGCCAGCAGCAAAACAGGCCAGCGGGGGGGCCTTGGAGAGACCCAGTACTTC

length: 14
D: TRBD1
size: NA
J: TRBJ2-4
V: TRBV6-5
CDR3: CASTPRTGTGIQYF
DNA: TGTGCCAGCACCCCACGGACAGGAACTGGGATTCAGTACTTC

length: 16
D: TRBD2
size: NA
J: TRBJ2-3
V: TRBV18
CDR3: CASSSLTSGYTDTQYF
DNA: TGTGCCAGCTCGTCCCTAACTAGCGGATACACAGATACGCAGTATTTT

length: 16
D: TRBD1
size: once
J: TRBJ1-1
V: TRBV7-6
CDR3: CASSLVAGQGNTEAFF
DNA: TGTGCCAGCAGCTTAGTTGCCGGACAGGGGAACACTGAAGCTTTCTTT

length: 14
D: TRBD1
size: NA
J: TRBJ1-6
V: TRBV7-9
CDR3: CASSRGQNNSPLHF
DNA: TGTGCCAGCAGCAGGGGACAGAATAATTCACCCCTCCACTTT

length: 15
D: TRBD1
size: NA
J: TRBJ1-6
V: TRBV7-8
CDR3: CASSSTGGLDSPLHF
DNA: TGTGCCAGCAGCTCTACAGGGGGCTTAGATTCACCCCTCCACTTT

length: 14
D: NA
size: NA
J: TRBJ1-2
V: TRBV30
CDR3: CAWSEAGANYGYTF
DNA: TGTGCCTGGAGTGAGGCAGGGGCTAACTATGGCTACACCTTC

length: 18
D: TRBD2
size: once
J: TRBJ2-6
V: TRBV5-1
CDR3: CASSLQRGAFSGANVLTF
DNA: TGCGCCAGCTCCCTCCAGCGGGGGGCTTTCTCTGGGGCCAACGTCCTGACTTTC

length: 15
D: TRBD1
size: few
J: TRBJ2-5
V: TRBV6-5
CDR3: CASSYSRDSQETQYF
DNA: TGTGCCAGCAGTTACTCGAGGGACAGCCAAGAGACCCAGTACTTC

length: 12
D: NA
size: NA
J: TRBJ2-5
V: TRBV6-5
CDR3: CASTIYRETQYF
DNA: TGTGCCAGCACGATTTACAGGGAGACCCAGTACTTC

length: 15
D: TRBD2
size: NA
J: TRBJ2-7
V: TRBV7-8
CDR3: CASSLLPGGTYEQYF
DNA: TGTGCCAGCAGCTTACTACCGGGGGGGACCTACGAGCAGTACTTC

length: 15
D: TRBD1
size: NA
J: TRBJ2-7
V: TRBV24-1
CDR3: CATSDTRDRVCEQYF
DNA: TGTGCCACCAGTGACACCAGGGACAGGGTCTGCGAGCAGTACTTC

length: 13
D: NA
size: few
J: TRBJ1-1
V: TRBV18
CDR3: CASSPGPNTEAFF
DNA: TGTGCCAGCTCACCTGGGCCGAACACTGAAGCTTTCTTT

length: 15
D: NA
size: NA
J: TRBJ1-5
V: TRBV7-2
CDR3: CASSPGDRSNQPQHF
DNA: TGTGCCAGCAGTCCGGGGGATAGGAGCAATCAGCCCCAGCATTTT

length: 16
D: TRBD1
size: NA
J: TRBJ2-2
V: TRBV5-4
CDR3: CASSAPGQGRSGELFF
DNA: TGTGCCAGCAGCGCCCCGGGACAGGGAAGGTCCGGGGAGCTGTTTTTT

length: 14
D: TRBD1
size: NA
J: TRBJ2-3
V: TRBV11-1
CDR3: CASSGRDRYNTQYF
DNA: TGTGCCAGCAGCGGCCGGGACAGGTACAATACGCAGTATTTT

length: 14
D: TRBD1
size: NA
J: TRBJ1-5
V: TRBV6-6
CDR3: CASTFGTGDQPQHF
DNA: TGTGCCAGCACCTTCGGGACAGGTGATCAGCCCCAGCATTTT

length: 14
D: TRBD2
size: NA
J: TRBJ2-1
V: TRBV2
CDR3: CASSVGTNYNEQFF
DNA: TGTGCCAGCAGTGTAGGGACTAACTACAATGAGCAGTTCTTC

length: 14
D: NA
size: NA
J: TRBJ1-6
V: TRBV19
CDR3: CATRESSYNSPLHF
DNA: TGTGCCACACGGGAGAGCTCCTATAATTCACCCCTCCACTTT

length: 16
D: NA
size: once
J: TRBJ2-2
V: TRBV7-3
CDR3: CASSVNDRRNTGELFF
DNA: TGTGCCAGCAGCGTCAATGACAGGCGGAACACCGGGGAGCTGTTTTTT

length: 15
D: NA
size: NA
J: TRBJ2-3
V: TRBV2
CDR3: CASNRERRATDTQYF
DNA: TGTGCCAGCAATAGGGAGCGGAGAGCCACAGATACGCAGTATTTT

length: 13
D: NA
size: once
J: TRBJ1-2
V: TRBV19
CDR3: CASSNTGDYGYTF
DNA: TGTGCCAGTAGTAATACAGGTGACTATGGCTACACCTTC

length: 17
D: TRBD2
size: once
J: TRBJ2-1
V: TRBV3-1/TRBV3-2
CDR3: CASSQGTLAGRYNEQFF
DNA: TGTGCCAGCAGCCAAGGGACACTAGCGGGGCGTTACAATGAGCAGTTCTTC

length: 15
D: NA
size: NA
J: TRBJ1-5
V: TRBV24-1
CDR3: CATSDHQGNDQPQHF
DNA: TGTGCCACCAGTGATCATCAGGGTAATGACCAGCCCCAGCATTTT

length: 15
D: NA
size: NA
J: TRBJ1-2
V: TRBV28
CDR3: CASSRSWAQNYGYTF
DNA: TGTGCCAGCAGTCGATCGTGGGCACAAAACTATGGCTACACCTTC